The subject of this entry is one T cell receptor (beta chain). Antigen unknown. This was the immunoSEQ v3.0 assay at survey level. Method: immunoSEQ multiplex PCR; TCRdb's copy keeps in-frame clones and lacks some. Of over 10,000 clones detected, about 80% appear once; the ten largest clones hold approximately 12%. Per the germline V gene, CDR1 is SGHRS and CDR2 is YFSETQ. V was shortened by 5 bases and J by 6 bases, with 9 bases between the two germline ends. The CDR3 spans 11 residues. The data are from a study of long-term antiretroviral therapy in people with HIV. Whole-study context: Some samples came about a decade before the 2015 immediate-ART recommendation, and these were the earliest.

Whole-study results and caveats: Data on ART adherence, viral resistance or therapy changes were unavailable. HIV repertoires spanned narrower CDR3 length ranges than controls.

Source: unsorted PBMCs, taken 3 to 3.2 years before starting antiretroviral therapy. This clonotype was sampled from a man aged 35 to 55 with HIV. The chain has TRBV5-1 and TRBJ2-7, with D maybe TRBD2 (5 bases). The CDR3: CASSTGIEQYF. CDR3 in DNA: TGCGCCAGCAGTACGGGGATCGAGCAGTACTTC.